The entry that follows covers one T cell receptor (beta chain) sequence. CD8+ and CD4+ blood T cells underwent TCR beta sequencing. TEMRA cells were FACS-enriched, and CD8+ and CD4+ T cells were isolated negatively. The data originate from a study of CD8 T cells in Susac syndrome. Study context: When blood was drawn, patients with Susac syndrome were on intravenous immunoglobulin alone, on corticosteroids, or therapy-naive.

The RNA, roughly 0.45 to 1 ug, was put through reverse transcription using random hexamers. immunoSEQ multiplex PCR amplified TCR beta CDR3 across 54 Vbeta, 13 Jbeta. TCRdb recomputed calls from the immunoSEQ multiplex PCR reads with MiXCR, one row per CDR3 protein. The sample consists of approximately 160,000 distinct CDR3 sequences, about 96% of them appearing once. CDR3 size: 17 residues. Germline V gives CDR1 LGHDT, CDR2 YNNKEL (reference sequence). Trimming took off 4 bases at V and 3 bases at J, with 18 bases between the two ends. The source material was CD4+ T cells from PBMCs. The receptor comes from a human donor with Susac syndrome. The rearrangement links TRBV3-1 to TRBJ2-2, with D maybe TRBD2 (6 bases). The CDR3 here is CASSLGVVADYTGELFF. The CDR3 region has the DNA TGTGCCAGCAGCCTGGGAGTGGTAGCGGATTACACCGGGGAGCTGTTTTTT.